This T cell receptor beta chain comes out of a study of OX40 agonist ivuxolimab in advanced cancers. CDR1 SEHNR and CDR2 FQNEAQ come from the germline V gene (reference sequence). V was shortened by 5 bases and J by 8 bases, with 17 bases between the two germline ends. The CDR3 runs to 14 residues. Generated by immunoSEQ multiplex PCR, the TCRdb table keeps only in-frame clones and is missing some. The sample shows about 100,000 clones, more than 80% of them seen only once. J is TRBJ2-3 and V is TRBV7-9; D is undetermined. The sequence derives from an adult with an advanced solid tumor such as melanoma, head and neck, liver or kidney cancer. Sequencing used CD4+ or CD8+ T cells sorted from blood, obtained in a trial of the OX40 agonist ivuxolimab. As DNA, the CDR3 is TGTGCCAGCAGCCCCCCCAGGCTCGGCGGTACGCAGTATTTT. This encodes CASSPPRLGGTQYF. The full variable domain, in which reference TRBV7-9 and TRBJ2-3 provide the parts outside the CDR3, is DTGVSQNPRHKITKRGQNVTFRCDPISEHNRLYWYRQTLGQGPEFLTYFQNEAQLEKSRLLSDRFSAERPKGSFSTLEIQRTEQGDSAMYLCASSPPRLGGTQYFGPGTRLTVL.